This T cell receptor (beta chain) originates from a study of early T cells in non-severe SARS-CoV-2 infection. As for the study in general: Whole-blood bulk RNA, unsorted, was sequenced, and chains were unpaired. Overall study results and limits: VDJdb matches were skewed toward anti-spike CD8 T cell responses.

Comments on this clonotype: Its antigen remains unknown.

The CDR3 runs to 15 residues. The V and J ends lost 5 bases and 10 bases respectively, with 20 bases between them. Unique molecular identifiers were affixed to single, distinct cDNA molecules. TCRdb processed the 5' RACE reads anew with MiXCR; each CDR3 protein has one entry. There are 60,000 to 75,000 distinct CDR3 sequences in the sample; 10% to 15% occur only once, and approximately 5% lies in the top ten. Material: whole blood. The gene calls are TRBV12-3 or TRBV12-4 and TRBJ2-2, with D tentatively TRBD1 or TRBD2 (6 bases each). The receptor was isolated from an adult who was a healthcare worker with PCR-confirmed SARS-CoV-2 infection or an uninfected control (not recorded which). CDR3 nucleotide sequence: TGTGCCAGCAGTCTTTCGGGGGCTAGGGCCGTGGAGCTGTTTTTT. Translating it yields CASSLSGARAVELFF.